This TCR beta chain was retrieved from a study of T cells expressing NK-cell markers. Across the whole study: The TCR beta repertoires were obtained from sorted CD3+CD56+NKG2C+, CD3+CD56+NKG2C- and CD3+CD56-NKG2C+ T cells. Sequencing covered eight donors, seven HCMV-seropositive and one seronegative.

TCRdb re-called the 5' RACE reads; every CDR3 protein appears as one record, without DNA. Here the sample table reports roughly 300,000 distinct CDR3 sequences. The V gene's germline CDR1 is SEHNR and CDR2 FQNEAQ (reference sequence). This CDR3 has 16 residues. V usage is TRBV7-9 and J usage is TRBJ2-2; with no DNA, the TCRdb D assignment of TRBD2 cannot be verified. The material sequenced was blood T cells: a sorted CD56 or NKG2C T cell subset, CD4+ or CD8+ T cells, or bulk PBMC T cells (not recorded which). This clonotype originated in a woman between 18 and 70 years old in good health. CDR3: CASNLQNPINTGELFF.